The 5 T cell receptor beta chains below all came from one sample that was sequenced in a study of patients and donors after allogeneic stem cell transplantation. TCRdb reanalysed the RT-PCR reads using MiXCR and keeps one entry per CDR3 protein. The sample lists about 410,000 distinct CDR3 sequences; 16% were seen once. The sample comprised blood, either unsorted or a sorted T cell fraction (not recorded which). The receptors were gathered from a human donor who was either an allogeneic HSCT recipient or a stem cell or donor lymphocyte infusion donor (not recorded which). It is not recorded whose cells these are; they may come from a transplant donor.

V is TRBV5-1 and J is TRBJ1-2; D unresolved. The germline CDR1 and CDR2 sequences are SGHRS and YFSETQ. The CDR3 is 14 residues long. V shed 1 base and J shed 3 bases, with 10 bases lying between them. In nucleotides, the CDR3 is TGCGCCAGCAGCTTGTCAGGTTGGGACTATGGCTACACCTTC. It yields the protein CASSLSGWDYGYTF.

The V gene is TRBV6-1, the J gene TRBJ1-5; 7 bases map to TRBD1. V was pared by 7 bases and J by 0 bases, with 9 bases of the junction left unmatched. The CDR3 sequence is 16 residues long. Germline V gene data show CDR1 as MNHNS and CDR2 as SASEGT. DNA of the CDR3: TGTGCCAGCATCAAAGGACAGGACTATAGCAATCAGCCCCAGCATTTT. Translated: CASIKGQDYSNQPQHF.

This clonotype was found a few times. The J gene is TRBJ2-1, the V gene TRBV5-1, with 8 bases that match TRBD2. After removal of 2 bases from V and 7 bases from J, the junction contained 14 bases not matched to a gene. The CDR3 length is 17 residues. Germline CDR1 is SGHRS and CDR2 is YFSETQ. The CDR3 bases are TGCGCCAGCAGCTTAGGTACCGGGACTAGAGGTAGAAATGAGCAGTTCTTC. Translation gives CASSLGTGTRGRNEQFF.

This chain joins TRBV6-5 and TRBJ1-1; no firm D call. CDR3 length: 15 amino acids. Germline lookup yields CDR1 MNHEY and CDR2 SVGAGI. Trimming removed 3 bases from V and 3 bases from J, with 14 bases in between. The CDR3 coding sequence is TGTGCCAGCAGTTATATGGTCCGGCCGCACACTGAAGCTTTCTTT. Encoded protein: CASSYMVRPHTEAFF.

A few counts support this clonotype. The chain uses TRBV24-1 and TRBJ2-1, with D unclear. V dropped 7 bases and J dropped 9 bases, with 9 bases sitting between them. The CDR3 runs to 11 residues. Per germline, CDR1 KGHDR and CDR2 SFDVKD. The CDR3 here is CATSAHSEQFF. CDR3 bases: TGTGCCACCAGCGCCCATAGTGAGCAGTTCTTC.